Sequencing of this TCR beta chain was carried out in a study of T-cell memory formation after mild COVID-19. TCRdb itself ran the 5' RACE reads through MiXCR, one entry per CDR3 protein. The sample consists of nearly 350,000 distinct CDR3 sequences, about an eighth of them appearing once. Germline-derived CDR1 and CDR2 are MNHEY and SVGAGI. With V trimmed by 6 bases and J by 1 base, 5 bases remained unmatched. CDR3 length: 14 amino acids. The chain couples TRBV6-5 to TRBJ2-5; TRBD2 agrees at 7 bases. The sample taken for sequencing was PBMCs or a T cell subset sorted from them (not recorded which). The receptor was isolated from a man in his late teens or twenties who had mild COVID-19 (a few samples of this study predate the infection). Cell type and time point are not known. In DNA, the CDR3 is TGTGCCAGCAGAGGAGCGGGGAGCCAAGAGACCCAGTACTTC. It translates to CASRGAGSQETQYF.